This passage covers 8 T cell receptor beta chains from one sample sequenced in a study of cytomegalovirus exposure and HLA in healthy donors. PCR primers comprised 60 Vbeta and 13 Jbeta primers. The repertoire was sequenced with immunoSEQ multiplex PCR; TCRdb's copy has only in-frame clones and lacks some. This sample has tens of thousands of clones; around 81% occur once, and the top ten carry 1.5% to 2%. Sample: PBMCs. The receptors were gathered from a woman between 25 and 40 years old in good health and CMV-seronegative.

The rearrangement joins TRBV5-5 to TRBJ1-4, with D maybe TRBD1 (5 bases). The V and J ends lost 5 bases and 1 base respectively, with 21 bases between them. The CDR3 covers 18 residues. Germline CDR1 SGHKS, CDR2 YYEKEE (reference sequence). CDR3 nucleotide sequence: TGTGCCAGCAGTATGGCCGCAGGGAGGTTGGGAACTAATGAAAAACTGTTTTTT. It specifies CASSMAAGRLGTNEKLFF.

The V call is TRBV29-1, the J call TRBJ2-5; TRBD1 might be the D (5 bases). CDR1 is SQVTM, CDR2 ANQGSEA, per germline. The CDR3 is made up of 13 amino acids. V shed 7 bases and J shed 1 base, with 13 bases lying between them. CDR3 sequence reads: CSGVRQIQETQYF. In nucleotides, the CDR3 is TGCAGCGGGGTGAGACAGATCCAAGAGACCCAGTACTTC.

The chain recombines TRBV10-3 with TRBJ2-3; the D gene is possibly TRBD2 (6 bases). The CDR3 is 14 residues long. V dropped 4 bases and J dropped 2 bases, with 10 bases sitting between them. The germline V gene encodes CDR1 ENHRY and CDR2 SYGVKD. Written as DNA, the CDR3 is TGTGCCATCAGTGCGGGAGTCTCCACAGATACGCAGTATTTT. The encoded protein is CAISAGVSTDTQYF.

This chain connects TRBV2 to TRBJ2-1; TRBD1 might be the D (5 bases). From germline, CDR1 is SNHLY and CDR2 FYNNEI. Trimming shortened V by 4 bases and J by 11 bases, and 21 bases separated the two germline ends. The CDR3 consists of 15 residues. This CDR3 reads CASSVSSIGAEKQFF. CDR3 bases: TGTGCCAGCAGTGTAAGTTCTATTGGGGCCGAAAAGCAGTTCTTC.

The rearrangement joins TRBV5-4 to TRBJ2-7; TRBD2 matches at 9 bases. V shed 3 bases and J 5 bases; nucleotides not matched to a gene: 3. Germline CDR1 SGHNT, CDR2 YYREEE (reference sequence). This CDR3 is 13 amino acids long. The CDR3 DNA follows: TGTGCCAGCAGCTCCAGCGGGAGGAACGAGCAGTACTTC. Its protein product is CASSSSGRNEQYF.

The chain uses TRBV7-2 and TRBJ2-1; TRBD2 matches at 13 bases. Trimming removed 5 bases from V and 0 bases from J; junction bases left unmatched: 10. Germline values: CDR1 SGHTA, CDR2 FQGNSA. CDR3 length equals 19 residues. CDR3 protein: CASSTRTSGRLSSYNEQFF. CDR3 nucleotide sequence: TGTGCCAGCAGCACACGGACTAGCGGGAGATTAAGCTCCTACAATGAGCAGTTCTTC.

The genes are TRBV2 and TRBJ2-7; 8 bases are a match to TRBD1. The V gene's germline CDR1 is SNHLY and CDR2 FYNNEI. This CDR3 contains 14 residues. V lost 4 bases and J lost 3; bases outside the gene matches: 5. CDR3 region: CASSAQGANYEQYF. The CDR3, as DNA: TGTGCCAGCAGTGCCCAGGGGGCGAACTACGAGCAGTACTTC.

This clone was seen more than once but under ten times. CDR3 sequence reads: CASSLDRGSYEQYF. CDR3 coding DNA: TGTGCCAGCAGCTTGGACAGGGGTTCCTACGAGCAGTACTTC. The rearrangement uses TRBV11-2 and TRBJ2-7, with 9 nucleotides matching TRBD1. Germline CDR1 reads SGHAT; CDR2 reads FQNNGV. This CDR3 is 14 amino acids long. J gave up 1 base and V 3 bases, and 1 base lay outside the gene matches.